This T cell receptor (beta chain) comes out of a study of OX40 agonist ivuxolimab in advanced cancers. Study in general: Partial responses were recorded for three patients, including one with hepatocellular carcinoma and two with cutaneous melanoma.

This CDR3 has 11 amino acids. Germline lookup yields CDR1 MGHRA and CDR2 YSYEKL. Trimming stripped 7 bases from V and 7 bases from J, with 11 bases between. Overall study results and limits: Relatively little clonal expansion, among the lowest observed, appeared in partial responders at 0.1-3.0 mg/kg.

TCRdb keeps only in-frame clones here, not all; method: immunoSEQ multiplex PCR. This table has under 40,000 clones, around nine tenths appearing once. Concerning this clone itself: The target antigen is unknown.

This receptor was taken from an adult with an advanced solid tumor such as melanoma, head and neck, liver or kidney cancer. The specimen was CD4+ or CD8+ T cells sorted from blood, collected in a trial of the OX40 agonist ivuxolimab. The chain recombines TRBV4-1 with TRBJ2-7; D possibly corresponds to TRBD1 (6 bases). CDR3 DNA sequence: TGCGCCAGCATGGGGGCAGGGGAGCAGTACTTC. Translating gives CASMGAGEQYF.